These T cell receptor beta chains were read from a single sample in a study of OX40 agonist ivuxolimab in advanced cancers. The method was immunoSEQ multiplex PCR; TCRdb's version includes in-frame clones alone and lacks a portion of them. The table has about 92,000 clones, 70% to 85% seen once. The sequenced sample was CD4+ or CD8+ T cells sorted from blood, obtained in a trial of the OX40 agonist ivuxolimab. The receptors originated from an adult with an advanced solid tumor such as melanoma, head and neck, liver or kidney cancer. The CDR3 runs from the conserved cysteine through the conserved F or W. D genes are given only for firm matches. Size is omitted from some rows. Given values are once, few, many or a class for expanded clones.

d_gene: -
abundance: -
v_gene: TRBV19
CDR3aa: CASWDSERERHTQYF

d_gene: TRBD2
abundance: once
v_gene: TRBV4-1
CDR3aa: CASSQEPGLVGAEQYF

d_gene: -
abundance: once
v_gene: TRBV15
CDR3aa: CATSRDRSLSGEQYF

d_gene: TRBD1
abundance: -
v_gene: TRBV28
CDR3aa: CASSSTGTGVLGTEAFF

d_gene: -
abundance: -
v_gene: TRBV14
CDR3aa: CASSRKGSLSLSTEAFF

d_gene: TRBD2
abundance: -
v_gene: TRBV5-6
CDR3aa: CASSLILAGNEQYF

d_gene: -
abundance: -
v_gene: TRBV29-1
CDR3aa: CSVPRGGAAYEQYF

d_gene: -
abundance: -
v_gene: TRBV18
CDR3aa: CASSPKTIFGNTIYF

d_gene: -
abundance: -
v_gene: TRBV18
CDR3aa: CASSPQGEKLFF

d_gene: TRBD1
abundance: -
v_gene: TRBV30
CDR3aa: CAWGTGQGRGGYTF

d_gene: TRBD2
abundance: -
v_gene: TRBV5-1
CDR3aa: CASTHGTSGTYEQYF

d_gene: TRBD2
abundance: -
v_gene: TRBV27
CDR3aa: CASSSWTSGATYNEQFF

d_gene: -
abundance: -
v_gene: TRBV15
CDR3aa: CATSTPRGPTPGHEQFF

d_gene: -
abundance: -
v_gene: TRBV4-2
CDR3aa: CASSQDQDVNGYTF

d_gene: -
abundance: -
v_gene: TRBV27
CDR3aa: CASSFSSNQPQHF

d_gene: -
abundance: -
v_gene: TRBV19
CDR3aa: CASTPGRGNQPQHF